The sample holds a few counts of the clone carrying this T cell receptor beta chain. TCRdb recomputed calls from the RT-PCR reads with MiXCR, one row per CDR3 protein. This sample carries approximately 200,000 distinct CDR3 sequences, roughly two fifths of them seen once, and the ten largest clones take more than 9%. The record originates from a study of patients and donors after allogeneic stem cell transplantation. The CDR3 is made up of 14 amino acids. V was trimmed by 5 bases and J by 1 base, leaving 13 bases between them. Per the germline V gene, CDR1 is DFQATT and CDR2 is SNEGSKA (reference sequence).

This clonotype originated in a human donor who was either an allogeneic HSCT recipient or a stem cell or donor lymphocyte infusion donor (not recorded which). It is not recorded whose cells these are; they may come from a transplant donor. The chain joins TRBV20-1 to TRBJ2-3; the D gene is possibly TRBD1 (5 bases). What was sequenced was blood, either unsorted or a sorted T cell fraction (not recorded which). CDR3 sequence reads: CSAPQGVGTDTQYF. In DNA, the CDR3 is TGCAGTGCTCCCCAAGGGGTGGGCACAGATACGCAGTATTTT.